This TCR beta chain was recovered during a study of cytomegalovirus exposure and HLA in healthy donors (dated by TCRdb to between 2016 and 2019). Background on the whole study: An earlier analysis of several hundred of the donors reported 250 to 350 Gb of sequence data and 90 million to 120 million unique TCR beta sequences obtained from about 170 million T cells. About 300 gigabases of sequencing data and approximately 84 million unique TCR sequences were included in an early release covering about 620 HLA-typed donors. Among the approximately 420 genotyped donors, around 81% belonged to the genetic ancestry cluster associated with self-reported Caucasian donors. The aim of the study was to test whether cataloging public T cell receptors could identify signatures of past pathogen exposure. The T cell repertoires of 550 to 850 subjects were profiled by immunosequencing and related to cytomegalovirus serostatus. Besides the first cohort of 500 to 700 subjects, a separate validation cohort made up of over a hundred different subjects was used. To predict cytomegalovirus infection status, the study brought together high-throughput TCR immunosequencing, statistical association of individual TCRs with disease status, and machine learning. In a later analysis, previously published TCR beta repertoires from 500 to 750 donors were re-analyzed and high-resolution HLA genotyping was added so that TCR occurrence patterns could be studied. Rather than using new phenotypic data, the later analysis identified candidate immune exposures from TCR beta sequences and from how often those sequences occurred across donors. To decide whether each TCR beta V gene segment behaved as functional or pseudogenic, an earlier analysis of fewer than 750 of the donors relied on high-throughput TCR beta sequencing. Donor age, sex, ethnicity and CMV serostatus were compiled alongside the repertoire data. Genome-wide SNP genotypes for about 65% of the roughly 700 donors were used in a later genetic analysis, which treated that subset as a discovery cohort. All discovery cohort repertoires had been generated using a single sequencing platform. HLA typing covered class I and class II loci at four-digit resolution. Typing coverage varied by locus: 629-630 donors for A, B, C, DRB1 and DQB1; approximately 520 for DQA1; about 590 for DPA1; roughly 450 for DPB1. A few DR-DQ haplotypes were handled as single units for association and clustering because linkage in the cohort was strong. Across about 370 genotyped donors of the cohort, an average of approximately 240,000 unique TCR beta nucleotide sequences per donor were sequenced, and roughly 20% of those sequences were non-productive.

Overall study results and their limits: In this cohort, only TCR beta chains were sequenced, and detectable features were limited by the absence of alpha or paired-chain data. Compared with the roughly 700-donor mean, donors in an Asian-associated ancestry cluster had fewer N-insertions in productive TCRs, according to a later genetic analysis. Strong co-occurrence of HLA alleles, especially DR and DQ, made assigning TCR associations to individual alleles difficult. Roughly uniform sequencing depth across donors was assumed in presence/absence analyses, although this assumption may not hold. Across donors, most TCR sequences were observed very rarely, whereas some public TCRs were present in many individuals. Three of the identified cytomegalovirus-associated TCR beta chains were confirmed in vitro to be specific for cytomegalovirus antigens. An earlier analysis of roughly 570 of the donors showed that most TCR beta V segments appeared in productive rearrangements either about 90% or about 30% of the time, which broadly matched IMGT annotations. In a later analysis, around 15,000 TCR beta sequences were associated with specific HLA alleles at a false discovery rate of 0.05. Because counts were too low, roughly 18 rarely observed V segments, including chromosome 9 orphons, were left out of the earlier analysis of 587 of the donors. An association between a missense DCLRE1C variant and V-gene and J-gene trimming of TCR beta chains was found in a later genetic analysis and replicated in an independent cohort. For the cohort, immune exposure information was limited to CMV serostatus. A later analysis found that HLA-associated TCR beta chains were more clonally expanded and had lower generation probabilities than equally common non-associated chains. Correlated functional status among segregating V segments might be attributable to linkage disequilibrium, but an unknown experimental factor could not be ruled out. In a later analysis, most CMV-associated TCR beta chains were found to appear HLA-restricted, with HLA associations seemingly driven largely by CMV exposure. A cluster of highly shared sequence variants was judged likely to represent a technical artifact of the sequencing pipeline. The study listed 164 TCR beta chains as associated with cytomegalovirus. The 87-base-pair reads could not distinguish some IMGT-functional V segments, including TRBV6-2 and TRBV6-3, so those segments were excluded. The classifier was reported to diagnose cytomegalovirus status with high specificity and sensitivity in both the original cohort and the validation cohort. Several of the top co-occurrence clusters appeared to be linked to parvovirus B19, influenza, CMV and Epstein-Barr virus, according to a later analysis. The authors suggested that the approach could potentially be generalized to other disease states and immunological phenotypes. A further reported finding was that TCR beta sequences accurately predicted the HLA-A and HLA-B alleles for most subjects in the first cohort. According to a later analysis, TCR association rates differed among HLA loci, with DRB1 alleles showing the most associated TCRs and HLA-C alleles showing the fewest. Because HLA typing was unavailable for some donors at each locus, only the typed subset was used in association tests.

Library generation was performed with the immunoSEQ multiplex PCR assay. A mixture of 60 forward primers for TCR Vbeta segments and 13 reverse primers for TCR Jbeta segments was used in the multiplex PCR. Amplification of the CDR3 region of rearranged TCR beta genes was performed with a multiplex PCR assay on genomic DNA. Amplified TCR beta libraries were sequenced as 87-base-pair reads on the Illumina HiSeq System. Processing in the source paper ran as follows. A later analysis tallied around 87 million unique TCR beta chains across the 666 repertoires, and around 10 million of those chains were shared by two or more donors. To remove PCR and sequencing errors, raw reads were error-corrected and collapsed into unique sequences using a nearest-neighbor algorithm that merged closely related sequences. To assign V, D and J gene segments, CDR3 sequences were aligned to IMGT reference sequences. For a sequence to be retained, a match of at least six nucleotides was required to both a V gene segment and a J gene segment. A rearrangement counted as productive if the CDR3 had no stop codons and remained in frame with V and J, and every other rearrangement counted as non-productive. CDR3 was defined according to IMGT convention as the region running from the second conserved V-encoded cysteine to the conserved J-encoded phenylalanine. The earlier analysis of about 610 of the donors excluded sequences that lacked an unambiguous match to a single V gene segment. An earlier analysis of about 600 of the donors called V segments functional above 56.7% productive rearrangements and segregating when the between-donor standard deviation exceeded 5%. A statistical classification framework was built to diagnose cytomegalovirus status from the catalog of TCR beta chain sequences. In a later analysis, V and J genes were assigned by comparing TCR nucleotide sequences against IMGT/GENE-DB human TR gene sequences. Using the TCRdist pipeline, a later analysis assigned CDR3 sequences along with most-parsimonious VDJ recombination scenarios. In a later analysis, each TCR beta chain was defined by its CDR3 amino acid sequence together with its V-gene family, and reads lacking a unique V-gene family were excluded. To address suspected cross-contamination and a sequencing artifact, a later analysis removed approximately 600 highly shared, low-generation-probability nucleotide sequences. A later analysis calculated a clonal expansion index for each public chain from normalized within-repertoire ranks of inferred template counts. In a later analysis, generation probabilities were computed using a VDJ recombination model fitted to out-of-frame rearrangements, and the results were checked against IGoR. In a later analysis, TCR-TCR, TCR-HLA and TCR-CMV co-occurrence was scored with hypergeometric tests, and a repertoire-size bias correction was applied to TCR pairs. In a later analysis, false discovery rates were estimated by permuting HLA or CMV assignments 20 times. A later analysis grouped co-occurring TCRs with DBSCAN, adding TCRdist sequence similarity when clustering within HLA-allele-positive subsets. Co-occurrence clustering excluded repertoires with fewer than 30,000 or more than 120,000 public chains, plus five with anomalous nucleotide sharing. The immuneACCESS repertoire file appears here via TCRdb, limited to in-frame rearrangements. These files lack a portion of the clones; in checked studies, under half of the deficit traces to unresolved V genes, and the cause of the others is not known. V and J calls and clone size are given by that table; D and trimming were obtained from the DNA. This sample holds about 140,000 clones; 75% were observed only once. Of the sample, about 11% is held by the ten largest clones.

To note about this clone: It lacks a known antigen. Base qualities are not recorded, but no much larger clone differs from it by a single base.

In total, approximately 610 healthy bone marrow donors made up the cohort. Cohort members were all nominally healthy when sampled, although unrecorded immune exposures were likely present. The donor tested CMV seropositive and was one of the 289 seropositive cohort members. Each donor provided a peripheral blood sample, and peripheral blood mononuclear cells were used for TCR beta sequencing. Genomic DNA extraction from the blood cell samples was performed with the Qiagen DNeasy Blood Extraction Kit. The V and J ends are trimmed by 5 bases and 9 bases, leaving 17 bases between them. The CDR3 numbers 14 residues from cysteine through phenylalanine. Only the CDR3 DNA stays, 42 bases, in frame from base 1. The germline V gene yields SGHVS for CDR1 and FQNEAQ for CDR2.

The receptor comes from a man aged 18 to 35 in good health and CMV-seropositive. The sequenced material came from PBMCs. The chain employs TRBV7-8 and TRBJ1-5; perhaps TRBD1 is the D gene, with 5 bases matching. Read as DNA, the sequence is TGTGCCAGCAGCATAATCAGGACCGGGGGGCCCCAGCATTTT. It codes for CASSIIRTGGPQHF.